The sequence of this TCR beta chain was determined in a study of cytomegalovirus exposure and HLA in healthy donors. About this clone itself: The target antigen is unknown.

Overall study findings and caveats: It was assumed in the presence/absence analyses that sequencing depth was roughly uniform across donors. Judged likely to be a sequencing artifact was a cluster of highly shared sequence variants. Rarity marked most TCR sequences, yet some public TCRs occurred in many donors.

Use of 60 Vbeta and 13 Jbeta primers characterized the PCR. The repertoire was sequenced with immunoSEQ multiplex PCR; TCRdb's copy has only in-frame clones and lacks some. This table holds 150,000 to 180,000 clones, 80% found once. The CDR3 length is 16 residues. Germline CDR1 reads SGDLS; CDR2 reads YYNGEE. The J segment lost 7 bases and the V segment lost 0 bases, leaving 9 bases of the junction unmatched. This chain links TRBV9 with TRBJ2-7, with 11 positions matching TRBD2. This clonotype was obtained from a man aged 30-40 years in good health and CMV-seropositive. Input material: PBMCs. The CDR3 region is CASSVDISGRAQEQYF. The CDR3 nucleotides read TGTGCCAGCAGCGTAGATATTAGCGGGAGGGCCCAAGAGCAGTACTTC.